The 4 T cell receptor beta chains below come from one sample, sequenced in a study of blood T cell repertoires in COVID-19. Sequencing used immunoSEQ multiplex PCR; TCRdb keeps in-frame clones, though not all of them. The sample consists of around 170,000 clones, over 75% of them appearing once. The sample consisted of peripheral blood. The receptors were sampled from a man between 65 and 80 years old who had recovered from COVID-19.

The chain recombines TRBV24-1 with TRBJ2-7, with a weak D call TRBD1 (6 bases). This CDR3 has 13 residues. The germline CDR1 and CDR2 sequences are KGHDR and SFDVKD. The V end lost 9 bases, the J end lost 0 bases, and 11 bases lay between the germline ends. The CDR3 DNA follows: TGTGCCACCCGAGGGGACAACTCCTACGAGCAGTACTTC. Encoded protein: CATRGDNSYEQYF.

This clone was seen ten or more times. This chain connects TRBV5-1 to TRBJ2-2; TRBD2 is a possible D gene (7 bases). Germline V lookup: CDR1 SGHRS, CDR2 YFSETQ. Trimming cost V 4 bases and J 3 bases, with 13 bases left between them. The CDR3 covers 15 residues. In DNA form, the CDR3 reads TGCGCCAGCAGCCCCGGAGGGGGGGACACCGGGGAGCTGTTTTTT. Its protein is CASSPGGGDTGELFF.

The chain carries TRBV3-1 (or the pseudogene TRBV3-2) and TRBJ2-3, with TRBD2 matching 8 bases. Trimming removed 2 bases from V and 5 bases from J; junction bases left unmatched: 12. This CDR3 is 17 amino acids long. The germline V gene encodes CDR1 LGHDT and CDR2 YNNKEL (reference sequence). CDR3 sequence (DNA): TGTGCCAGCAGCCAAATGGGACGGCGGGAGGTGAAAGATACGCAGTATTTT. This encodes CASSQMGRREVKDTQYF.

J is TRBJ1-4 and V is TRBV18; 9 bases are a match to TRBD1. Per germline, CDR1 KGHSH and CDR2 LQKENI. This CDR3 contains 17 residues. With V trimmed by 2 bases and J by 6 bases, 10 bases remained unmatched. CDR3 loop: CASSPLMPGQGDEKLFF. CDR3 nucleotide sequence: TGTGCCAGCTCACCATTAATGCCGGGACAGGGAGATGAAAAACTGTTTTTT.